The 31 T cell receptor beta chains listed next were all sequenced from one sample in a study of blood T cell repertoires in COVID-19. The table came from immunoSEQ multiplex PCR; TCRdb's copy has only in-frame clones and leaves some out. The sample lists about 91,000 clones; around nine tenths were seen once. Sequenced input: peripheral blood. The receptors here all came from a woman aged 80 or over with active COVID-19.

This clone was detected a few times. V is TRBV10-3 and J is TRBJ2-7, with 11 positions matching TRBD2. The CDR3 runs to 16 residues. Germline V gene lookup returns CDR1 ENHRY and CDR2 SYGVKD. V lost 2 bases and J lost 6; bases outside the gene matches: 9. The CDR3 region has the DNA TGTGCCATCAGTGAGGGCCTAGCGGGAGGAAGGGGCGAGCAGTACTTC. Residues: CAISEGLAGGRGEQYF.

The V and J genes are TRBV6-1 and TRBJ1-2; 7 nucleotides line up with TRBD1. CDR1 is MNHNS and CDR2 is SASEGT in the germline V gene. Trimming took 3 bases from V and 3 from J; bases not matched to a gene: 7. The CDR3 sequence is 15 residues long. CDR3 coding DNA: TGTGCCAGCAGTGACATGACAGGGCGCGACTATGGCTACACCTTC. This codes for CASSDMTGRDYGYTF.

J is TRBJ1-2 and V is TRBV7-8; unclear D gene. The CDR3 spans 12 residues. CDR1 and CDR2 from the germline V gene are SGHVS and FQNEAQ. The V gene lost 8 bases and the J gene lost 8 bases, with 15 bases spanning the gap. CDR3: CASSRAGFGYTF. For the CDR3, the DNA is TGTGCCAGCTCTCGGGCGGGGTTCGGCTACACCTTC.

This clone was seen just once. The chain combines TRBV7-2 with TRBJ2-5; possibly TRBD2 for D (6 bases). The germline V gene has CDR1 SGHTA and CDR2 FQGNSA. The CDR3 is 14 residues long. V gave up 3 bases and J gave up 2 bases, with 10 bases separating them. Here the CDR3 reads CASSFSGGQETQYF. In DNA, the CDR3 is TGTGCCAGCAGCTTTAGCGGAGGGCAAGAGACCCAGTACTTC.

This rearrangement joins TRBV18 to TRBJ2-1, with D tentatively TRBD2 (7 bases). Germline V lookup: CDR1 KGHSH, CDR2 LQKENI. The CDR3 is 16 residues long. V lost 5 bases and J 4 bases, leaving 18 bases between the germline ends. The CDR3 is CASSVLGGGPYNEQFF. CDR3 coding DNA: TGTGCCAGCTCAGTCCTAGGGGGAGGGCCGTACAATGAGCAGTTCTTC.

CDR3 bases: TGTGCCAGCAGATCCCGTAGCGGGAGCCGCACCGGGGAGCTGTTTTTT. Protein: CASRSRSGSRTGELFF. The chain combines TRBV7-3 with TRBJ2-2, with 9 nucleotides matching TRBD2. V trimming: 6 bases; J trimming: 4 bases; junction bases outside the gene matches: 9. Germline V gives CDR1 SGHTA, CDR2 FQGTGA. The CDR3 is 16 residues long.

V is TRBV5-1 and J is TRBJ2-1; the match to TRBD2 covers 7 bases. Germline V gene lookup returns CDR1 SGHRS and CDR2 YFSETQ. The CDR3 contains 16 residues. Germline trimming cut 2 bases from V and 0 bases from J; bases unmatched to any gene: 5. CDR3 sequence (DNA): TGCGCCAGCAGCTTCCCTAGCGGACGCTCCTACAATGAGCAGTTCTTC. Translating it yields CASSFPSGRSYNEQFF.

The chain employs TRBV5-1 and TRBJ2-7; possible D gene TRBD2, 5 bases. CDR3 size: 15 residues. The V end was cut by 4 bases, the J end by 1 base, with 15 bases between. The germline CDR1 and CDR2 sequences are SGHRS and YFSETQ. The CDR3 nucleotides are TGCGCCAGCAGCCTGAGTGGACTCAAATCCTACGAGCAGTACTTC. It translates to CASSLSGLKSYEQYF.

This rearrangement joins TRBV2 to TRBJ1-4; the match to TRBD1 covers 7 bases. Losses at the gene ends were 5 bases for V and 5 bases for J; bases not matched to a gene: 5. Germline V lookup: CDR1 SNHLY, CDR2 FYNNEI. The CDR3 has 14 amino acids. CDR3 residues: CASSLQGRNEKLFF. DNA for the CDR3: TGTGCCAGCAGTTTACAGGGGAGGAATGAAAAACTGTTTTTT.

The rearrangement links TRBV9 to TRBJ2-3, with 10 bases fitting TRBD2. J gave up 3 bases and V 4 bases, and 14 bases lay outside the gene matches. This CDR3 contains 18 residues. Germline V gene data show CDR1 as SGDLS and CDR2 as YYNGEE. The CDR3 reads CASSPRAPLAGDTDTQYF. CDR3 in DNA: TGTGCCAGCAGCCCTAGAGCCCCCCTAGCGGGAGATACAGATACGCAGTATTTT.

The V gene is TRBV10-3, the J gene TRBJ1-6; D gene unclear. The germline gives CDR1 ENHRY, CDR2 SYGVKD. Between the trimmed V and J ends, which lost 4 bases and 6 bases, there was a span of 10 bases. The CDR3 runs to 14 residues. Here the CDR3 reads CAISVRGSNSPLHF. The CDR3 DNA reads as TGTGCCATCAGTGTACGCGGGTCTAATTCACCCCTCCACTTT.

The gene calls are TRBV3-1 (or the pseudogene TRBV3-2) and TRBJ2-2, with a tentative D call TRBD1 (5 bases). Germline loops: CDR1 LGHDT, CDR2 YNNKEL (reference sequence). This CDR3 region has 16 residues. The ends were cut back, 3 bases at V and 1 base at J, with 12 bases in the middle. The CDR3 coding sequence is TGTGCCAGCAGCCACCCCGACAGAGTGAACACCGGGGAGCTGTTTTTT. Translating it yields CASSHPDRVNTGELFF.

This rearrangement joins TRBV28 to TRBJ2-2; D unresolved. The CDR3 contains 13 residues. Germline V gene sequence: CDR1 MDHEN, CDR2 SYDVKM. Trimming cost V 7 bases and J 1 base, with 7 bases left between them. CDR3 loop: CASITMNTGELFF. The CDR3 DNA is TGTGCCAGCATTACAATGAACACCGGGGAGCTGTTTTTT.

CDR3 in DNA: TGTGCCAGCAGTGTTAGTAGCGGGAGAAGAACCGGGGAGCTGTTTTTT. This gives the protein CASSVSSGRRTGELFF. This chain links TRBV28 with TRBJ2-2; 9 bases are shared with TRBD2. Losses at the gene ends were 5 bases for V and 5 bases for J; bases not matched to a gene: 9. Germline loops: CDR1 MDHEN, CDR2 SYDVKM. This CDR3 comprises 16 residues.

V usage is TRBV7-2 and J usage is TRBJ2-5; 10 bases map to TRBD2. Germline CDR1 is SGHTA and CDR2 is FQGNSA. CDR3 length: 15 residues. The junction had 5 bases not matched to a gene; V was cut back by 0 bases and J by 7 bases. The CDR3 loop reads CASSLAWIAGGTQYF. In DNA form, the CDR3 reads TGTGCCAGCAGCTTAGCTTGGATAGCGGGAGGGACCCAGTACTTC.

This clone appeared once. The J gene is TRBJ2-5, the V gene TRBV5-4; 10 bases align to TRBD1. Germline assignment: CDR1 SGHNT and CDR2 YYREEE (reference sequence). This CDR3 contains 14 residues. V lost 5 bases, J lost 4 bases, and 5 bases stayed unmatched. For the CDR3, the DNA is TGTGCCAGCAGACAAGACAGGGGGCGAGAGACCCAGTACTTC. It yields the protein CASRQDRGRETQYF.

The rearrangement joins TRBV19 to TRBJ1-3; the match to TRBD1 covers 11 bases. This CDR3 has 16 residues. Per the germline V gene, CDR1 is LNHDA and CDR2 is SQIVND (reference sequence). V dropped 6 bases and J dropped 1; count of bases not matched to a gene: 5. As DNA, the CDR3 is TGTGCCAGTAGATGGACAGGGGGCGCATCTGGAAACACCATATATTTT. Translation: CASRWTGGASGNTIYF.

The chain combines TRBV27 with TRBJ2-1; 13 bases fit TRBD2. This CDR3 has 18 amino acids. Germline trimming cut 4 bases from V and 3 bases from J; bases unmatched to any gene: 9. Per the germline V gene, CDR1 is MNHEY and CDR2 is SMNVEV (reference sequence). The CDR3 DNA sequence: TGTGCCAGCAGTTCAGGACTAGCGGGAGCGGGGGGCTACAATGAGCAGTTCTTC. This encodes CASSSGLAGAGGYNEQFF.

This sequence joins TRBV19 and TRBJ1-2, with 8 bases matching TRBD1. J gave up 7 bases and V 5 bases, and 6 bases lay outside the gene matches. There are 13 residues in the CDR3. The germline CDR1 and CDR2 sequences are LNHDA and SQIVND (reference sequence). CDR3 coding DNA: TGTGCCAGTAGTTGGGACAGGTCGCGTGGCTACACCTTC. Amino acid sequence: CASSWDRSRGYTF.

The CDR3 sequence is CASIRRGWGTDTQYF. The CDR3 coding sequence is TGTGCCAGCATCAGAAGGGGGTGGGGCACAGATACGCAGTATTTT. The chain couples TRBV6-6 to TRBJ2-3, with a possible D match to TRBD1 (6 bases). Between the trimmed V and J ends, which lost 7 bases and 1 base, there was a span of 15 bases. The CDR3 has 15 amino acids. Germline CDR1 MNHNY, CDR2 SVGAGI (reference sequence).

This rearrangement joins TRBV5-1 to TRBJ2-3; 7 nucleotides agree with TRBD2. CDR3 length: 14 residues. V dropped 3 bases and J dropped 6; count of bases not matched to a gene: 7. The germline V gene encodes CDR1 SGHRS and CDR2 YFSETQ. In DNA, the CDR3 is TGCGCCAGCAGCTCGGGGCCCGGGGGGGATACGCAGTATTTT. Translating it yields CASSSGPGGDTQYF.

The DNA of the CDR3 is TGTGCCAGCACCCCAGGAGGGAGCAACTATGGCTACACCTTC. It specifies CASTPGGSNYGYTF. The rearrangement uses TRBV7-2 and TRBJ1-2; no clear D. The CDR3 totals 14 residues. The germline V gene has CDR1 SGHTA and CDR2 FQGNSA. Trimming stripped 7 bases from V and 2 bases from J, with 14 bases between.

This chain joins TRBV27 and TRBJ2-7; 7 bases match TRBD2. This CDR3 is built from 14 residues. The J segment lost 2 bases and the V segment lost 4 bases, leaving 5 bases of the junction unmatched. Germline V gene sequence: CDR1 MNHEY, CDR2 SMNVEV (reference sequence). This CDR3 is CASSSLAGTYEQYF. The CDR3 bases are TGTGCCAGCAGTTCGTTAGCGGGCACCTACGAGCAGTACTTC.

This sequence joins TRBV6-6 and TRBJ2-7, with TRBD2 identical over 16 bases. The CDR3 length is 14 residues. The V segment lost 8 bases and the J segment 6 bases; nucleotides outside the gene matches: 4. CDR1 and CDR2 from the germline V gene are MNHNY and SVGAGI (reference sequence). Here the CDR3 reads CASSGLAGGGEQYF. The CDR3 DNA reads TGTGCCAGCTCGGGACTAGCGGGGGGGGGCGAGCAGTACTTC.

The rearrangement joins TRBV6-6 to TRBJ2-4; 7 bases agree with TRBD2. Germline V gives CDR1 MNHNY, CDR2 SVGAGI (reference sequence). The V gene end was trimmed by 4 bases and the J gene end by 13 bases; junction bases not matched to a gene: 10. The CDR3 loop spans 13 amino acids. CDR3: CASSSGEGRLQYF. CDR3 in DNA: TGTGCCAGCAGTTCGGGGGAGGGGCGTTTACAGTACTTC.

The chain uses TRBV2 and TRBJ1-2; D gene uncertain. Trimming stripped 6 bases from V and 2 bases from J, with 13 bases between. Germline V gene lookup returns CDR1 SNHLY and CDR2 FYNNEI. The CDR3 contains 14 residues. CDR3 bases: TGTGCCAGCAGCTCAAACCGAGAAAACTATGGCTACACCTTC. This codes for CASSSNRENYGYTF. The full variable domain, rest sourced from reference TRBV2 and TRBJ1-2, is EPEVTQTPSHQVTQMGQEVILRCVPISNHLYFYWYRQILGQKVEFLVSFYNNEISEKSEIFDDQFSVERPDGSNFTLKIRSTKLEDSAMYFCASSSNRENYGYTFGSGTRLTVV.

The CDR3 protein is CASSTGANYGYTF. In DNA, the CDR3 is TGTGCCTCCTCGACAGGTGCCAACTATGGCTACACCTTC. The rearrangement links TRBV30 to TRBJ1-2, with a weak D call TRBD1 (6 bases). Germline V gives CDR1 GTSNPN, CDR2 SVGIG (reference sequence). This CDR3 has 13 residues. Trimming removed 7 bases from V and 2 bases from J, with 14 bases in between.

This chain joins TRBV19 and TRBJ2-2, with 14 bases identical to TRBD2. The CDR3 covers 16 residues. Germline assignment: CDR1 LNHDA and CDR2 SQIVND (reference sequence). With V trimmed by 4 bases and J by 5 bases, 3 bases remained unmatched. CDR3 DNA: TGTGCCAGTAGTACGGGGACTAGCGGGAGTACCGGGGAGCTGTTTTTT. Protein: CASSTGTSGSTGELFF.

The rearrangement uses TRBV5-4 and TRBJ2-3, with TRBD2 identical over 13 bases. After removal of 4 bases from V and 2 bases from J, the junction contained 7 bases not matched to a gene. The CDR3 sequence is 17 residues long. Germline V lookup: CDR1 SGHNT, CDR2 YYREEE (reference sequence). CDR3 amino acids: CASSARLAGGLTDTQYF. CDR3 sequence (DNA): TGTGCCAGCAGCGCCCGACTAGCGGGAGGTCTCACAGATACGCAGTATTTT.

The J gene is TRBJ2-1, the V gene TRBV7-8, with 9 bases that match TRBD2. CDR1 and CDR2 from the germline V gene are SGHVS and FQNEAQ. V dropped 4 bases and J dropped 4; count of bases not matched to a gene: 8. This CDR3 contains 16 residues. As DNA, the CDR3 is TGTGCCAGCAGCTCGCTTCCGGGACTAGCATACAATGAGCAGTTCTTC. Translating it yields CASSSLPGLAYNEQFF. The entire variable domain, with the rest obtained from reference TRBV7-8 and TRBJ2-1, is as follows: GAGVSQSPRYKVAKRGQDVALRCDPISGHVSLFWYQQALGQGPEFLTYFQNEAQLDKSGLPSDRFFAERPEGSVSTLKIQRTQQEDSAVYLCASSSLPGLAYNEQFFGPGTRLTVL.

The V call is TRBV2, the J call TRBJ1-2; tentatively, D is TRBD1 (6 bases). Per germline, CDR1 SNHLY and CDR2 FYNNEI. The CDR3 is made up of 15 amino acids. Trimming removed 7 bases at V and 6 bases at J, with 21 bases between. In DNA form, the CDR3 reads TGTGCCAGCACGCCGGTTAGACAGGCAGGGGATGGCTACACCTTC. As protein: CASTPVRQAGDGYTF.